Shown below are 12 T cell receptor beta chains from a single sample sequenced in a study of long-term antiretroviral therapy in people with HIV. Samples were assayed with immunoSEQ v3.0 at survey level. Data came from immunoSEQ multiplex PCR; TCRdb stores just in-frame clones and leaves some out. The data contain some 18,000 clones, roughly 86% of them singletons. The specimen comprised unsorted PBMCs, sampled 2.1 years after starting antiretroviral therapy. These receptors all stem from a man younger than 35 with HIV.

The chain links TRBV5-1 to TRBJ2-7; D is tentatively TRBD1 or TRBD2 (5 bases each). The ends were cut back, 7 bases at V and 3 bases at J, with 17 bases in the middle. This CDR3 contains 14 residues. Germline V gene lookup returns CDR1 SGHRS and CDR2 YFSETQ. CDR3 sequence reads: CASSFIGGDYEQYF. CDR3 nucleotide sequence: TGCGCCAGCTCCTTTATTGGGGGAGACTACGAGCAGTACTTC.

The chain couples TRBV20-1 to TRBJ2-7, with no clear D. This CDR3 comprises 11 residues. Trimming left V 4 bases short and J 3 bases short, with 7 bases between. CDR1 and CDR2 (germline): DFQATT, SNEGSKA (reference sequence). The CDR3 DNA sequence: TGCAGTGCTACAGAAATCTACGAGCAGTACTTC. The encoded protein is CSATEIYEQYF.

The chain joins TRBV15 to TRBJ1-5; a weak D match, TRBD1 (6 bases). Per germline, CDR1 LNHNV and CDR2 YYDKDF (reference sequence). Deletions cut 5 bases from V and 7 bases from J, with 18 bases between. This CDR3 spans 15 amino acids. CDR3 in DNA: TGTGCCACCAGCGGCCACGACAGGAGGTCACAGCCCCAGCATTTT. Protein product: CATSGHDRRSQPQHF. Drawing the rest from reference TRBV15 and TRBJ1-5, the complete variable domain is DAMVIQNPRYQVTQFGKPVTLSCSQTLNHNVMYWYQQKSSQAPKLLFHYYDKDFNNEADTPDNFQSRRPNTSFCFLDIRSPGLGDTAMYLCATSGHDRRSQPQHFGDGTRLSIL.

The chain has TRBV7-8 and TRBJ2-5; D might be TRBD2 (5 bases). Germline CDR1 reads SGHVS; CDR2 reads FQNEAQ. The CDR3 has 11 residues. V gave up 5 bases and J gave up 5 bases, with 6 bases separating them. The CDR3 DNA reads as TGTGCCAGCAGCCCGGGGGAGACCCAGTACTTC. The encoded protein is CASSPGETQYF. The full variable domain, completed using reference TRBV7-8 and TRBJ2-5, is GAGVSQSPRYKVAKRGQDVALRCDPISGHVSLFWYQQALGQGPEFLTYFQNEAQLDKSGLPSDRFFAERPEGSVSTLKIQRTQQEDSAVYLCASSPGETQYFGPGTRLLVL.

This clone was counted a single time. The chain couples TRBV11-2 to TRBJ2-1; 8 positions agree with TRBD2. Germline V gene sequence: CDR1 SGHAT, CDR2 FQNNGV. This CDR3 contains 15 residues. V dropped 7 bases and J dropped 0; count of bases not matched to a gene: 5. The DNA of the CDR3 is TGTGCCAGCAACCCGGGACTAGTCTCCTACAATGAGCAGTTCTTC. This translates into CASNPGLVSYNEQFF.

The J gene is TRBJ2-7, the V gene TRBV20-1, with TRBD2 as a possible D gene (6 bases). The CDR3 spans 11 residues. The germline CDR1 and CDR2 sequences are DFQATT and SNEGSKA (reference sequence). Trimming shortened V by 6 bases and J by 6 bases, and 12 bases separated the two germline ends. CDR3 in DNA: TGCAGTGCAACTACTAGCACCGAGCAGTACTTC. Translating gives CSATTSTEQYF.

This clone came up once. The chain carries TRBV5-4 and TRBJ1-1; 10 bases agree with TRBD1. This CDR3 spans 16 amino acids. Unmatched junction bases numbered 8, after V lost 5 bases and J lost 1 base. CDR1 SGHNT and CDR2 YYREEE come from the germline V gene (reference sequence). Written as DNA, the CDR3 is TGTGCCAGCAGGCCCCCGGACAGGGGGACGAACACTGAAGCTTTCTTT. Protein product: CASRPPDRGTNTEAFF.

The rearrangement uses TRBV11-2 and TRBJ2-1, with a weak D call TRBD1 (5 bases). CDR1 is SGHAT, CDR2 FQNNGV, per germline. V was pared by 0 bases and J by 9 bases, with 9 bases between. This CDR3 contains 13 residues. The CDR3 spells CASSLEGLGEQFF. CDR3 nucleotides: TGTGCCAGCAGCTTAGAGGGGCTAGGTGAGCAGTTCTTC.

The V call is TRBV5-6, the J call TRBJ2-2, with 7 bases that match TRBD1. The CDR3 extends over 15 amino acids. Trimming took 6 bases from V and 2 from J; bases not matched to a gene: 7. Germline values: CDR1 SGHDT, CDR2 YYEEEE. CDR3 region: CASTAGTANTGELFF. The DNA of the CDR3 is TGTGCCAGCACCGCTGGGACAGCCAACACCGGGGAGCTGTTTTTT.

This chain connects TRBV19 to TRBJ2-2; the D is unclear. Trimming shortened V by 5 bases and J by 9 bases, and 7 bases separated the two germline ends. The germline V gene encodes CDR1 LNHDA and CDR2 SQIVND (reference sequence). CDR3 length: 11 residues. The CDR3 region has the DNA TGTGCCAGTAGTTTGTCCCGGGAGCTGTTTTTT. Its protein is CASSLSRELFF.

V gene TRBV6-6 combines with J gene TRBJ2-7, with D perhaps matching TRBD1 (6 bases). Trimming took 3 bases from V and 5 from J, leaving 17 bases between them. Germline-derived CDR1 and CDR2 are MNHNY and SVGAGI (reference sequence). This CDR3 comprises 15 residues. The CDR3 is CASSYTGSHPNEQYF. As DNA, the CDR3 is TGTGCCAGCAGTTATACAGGGAGCCATCCTAACGAGCAGTACTTC.

V usage is TRBV5-1 and J usage is TRBJ2-7; TRBD1 agrees at 11 bases. The germline V gene encodes CDR1 SGHRS and CDR2 YFSETQ. J lost 6 bases, V lost 4 bases, and 6 bases had no gene match. The CDR3 extends over 14 amino acids. CDR3 DNA sequence: TGCGCCAGCAGCACCGGACAGGGGGCCTCCGAGCAGTACTTC. Protein product: CASSTGQGASEQYF.